This T cell receptor (beta chain) came from a study of blood T cell repertoires in COVID-19. Overall study context: Samples came from the United States, Italy and Spain, spanning acute and convalescent COVID-19. Sources were T cells, B-cell-depleted T cells, or PBMCs; the material itself was cDNA or gDNA.

Original processing notes: Amplification of reference gene primers provided the estimated nucleated cell counts. Assay: immunoSEQ multiplex PCR; the TCRdb copy retains only in-frame clones and omits some. D and trimming were read from the DNA, whereas the V and J calls and clone size are those reported in that table. Of over 140,000 clones listed, about three quarters are singletons. The CDR3 spans 13 residues. Unmatched junction bases numbered 9, after V lost 1 base and J lost 12 bases. Germline V gene lookup returns CDR1 SQVTM and CDR2 ANQGSEA. The chain uses TRBV29-1 and TRBJ2-1; 7 positions agree with TRBD2. The clonotype was recovered from a woman aged 45 to 65 with active or convalescent COVID-19. The sequenced sample was peripheral blood. CDR3 sequence: CSVEGVGRGPQFF. CDR3 DNA: TGCAGCGTTGAAGGCGTGGGGAGGGGACCGCAGTTCTTC.